These 6 T cell receptor beta chains share one sample of origin, sequenced in a study of blood T cells in healthy people across ages. It was with a sample-barcoded 5' primer and a J-beta primer mix that a second PCR of roughly 7 to 12 cycles was run. MiXCR, applied by TCRdb to the 5' RACE reads, yields one record per CDR3 protein. The data contain fewer than 2,000,000 distinct CDR3 sequences, about two fifths of them singletons. The sequencing sample was made of blood. These receptors originate from a human donor in good health.

J is TRBJ2-1 and V is TRBV5-1; 7 bases agree with TRBD1. Trimming at V came to 3 bases and at J to 0 bases, leaving 3 bases not matched to a gene. The germline V gene has CDR1 SGHRS and CDR2 YFSETQ. There are 15 residues in the CDR3. The CDR3 bases are TGCGCCAGCAGCTACGACAGGGACTCCTACAATGAGCAGTTCTTC. Protein product: CASSYDRDSYNEQFF.

Remarks on this clonotype: The junction shows a germline mismatch at one end, possibly a read error. The rearrangement uses TRBV6-9 and TRBJ1-2; D might be TRBD1 (5 bases). Germline lookup yields CDR1 MNHGY and CDR2 SVAAGI. The CDR3 spans 18 residues. The CDR3 loop reads CASSRDGCDSGTNYGHTF. Here the CDR3 DNA reads TGTGCCAGCAGTCGTGATGGGTGCGACAGCGGGACTAACTATGGCCACACCTTC.

This clonotype was seen once. The junction and the germline gene differ at one end; a read error may be behind it. The chain carries TRBV4-1 and TRBJ2-1; no reliable D call. Per the germline V gene, CDR1 is MGHRA and CDR2 is YSYEKL. The CDR3 totals 14 residues. CDR3 DNA sequence: TGCGCCAACAGCCAAGCTTGGCGATACAATGAGCAGTTCTTC. Its translation is CANSQAWRYNEQFF.

The gene calls are TRBV7-2 and TRBJ2-5; a possible D gene is TRBD2 (5 bases). From germline, CDR1 is SGHTA and CDR2 FQGNSA. The CDR3 spans 15 residues. V gave up 1 base and J gave up 2 bases, with 11 bases separating them. The CDR3 is CASSLGRFVQETQYF. Written as DNA, the CDR3 is TGTGCCAGCAGCTTAGGGAGGTTTGTACAAGAGACCCAGTACTTC.

J is TRBJ1-2 and V is TRBV12-3 or TRBV12-4, with D possibly being TRBD1 (5 bases). The CDR3 runs 15 residues. Trimming took off 7 bases at V and 7 bases at J, with 22 bases between the two ends. CDR3: CASTTLRGALGGYTF. The CDR3 DNA reads as TGTGCCAGCACTACTCTAAGAGGGGCCTTAGGTGGCTACACCTTC.

The rearrangement uses TRBV29-1 and TRBJ1-4, with no clear D. Germline CDR1 and CDR2: SQVTM and ANQGSEA. V was cut by 1 base and J by 8 bases, with 5 bases left in between. CDR3 size: 11 residues. The CDR3 nucleotides read TGCAGCGTTGAAGTACAGGAAAAACTGTTTTTT. Translating gives CSVEVQEKLFF.